The 10 T cell receptor beta chains presented below share a single source sample, sequenced in a study of immune evolution from preneoplasia to lung adenocarcinoma. Repertoires were generated with immunoSEQ multiplex PCR, while TCRdb's copy carries only in-frame clones and drops some. The data contain some 37,000 clones, roughly 68% of them singletons. Sequencing was performed on FFPE invasive lung adenocarcinoma tissue. The source of these receptors is a person in their sixties or seventies with lung adenocarcinoma.

The CDR3, as DNA: TGTGCCAGCAGCCCGACGCCCTCACTAGCGGATGAGCAGTTCTTC. This gives the protein CASSPTPSLADEQFF. The chain is built from TRBV6-5 and TRBJ2-1, with 8 bases lining up with TRBD2. The CDR3 runs 15 residues. From germline, CDR1 is MNHEY and CDR2 SVGAGI. Trimming cost V 6 bases and J 8 bases; bases outside gene matches: 12.

This chain links TRBV11-2 with TRBJ2-1; D not certain. CDR3 length: 13 residues. V lost 2 bases and J 5 bases, leaving 7 bases between the germline ends. Germline loops: CDR1 SGHAT, CDR2 FQNNGV. Written as DNA, the CDR3 is TGTGCCAGCAGCTTATATAAGAACAATGAGCAGTTCTTC. Its translation: CASSLYKNNEQFF.

The rearrangement links TRBV19 to TRBJ2-1; tentative D call: TRBD1 (5 bases). This CDR3 contains 13 residues. Looked up from germline, CDR1 is LNHDA and CDR2 is SQIVND (reference sequence). V was pared by 5 bases and J by 10 bases, with 15 bases between. The CDR3 nucleotides read TGTGCCAGTAGTGGACAACTCCGTCTAGAGCAGTTCTTC. This encodes CASSGQLRLEQFF.

V and J are TRBV25-1 and TRBJ2-7, with TRBD1 matching 10 bases. J was trimmed by 1 base and V by 6 bases; bases with no gene match: 3. Germline assignment: CDR1 MGHDK and CDR2 SYGVNS. CDR3 length: 14 residues. CDR3 bases: TGTGCCAGCAGAGGGACAGGGGTGTCCTACGAGCAGTACTTC. It translates to CASRGTGVSYEQYF.

The chain carries TRBV15 and TRBJ1-2; D unresolved. V was shortened by 5 bases and J by 4 bases, with 11 bases between the two germline ends. This CDR3 spans 13 amino acids. Germline CDR1 reads LNHNV; CDR2 reads YYDKDF (reference sequence). The CDR3 reads CATSAPPAYGYTF. The CDR3 DNA reads as TGTGCCACCAGCGCCCCGCCGGCCTATGGCTACACCTTC.

The chain is built from TRBV28 and TRBJ1-1, with D tentatively TRBD1 (6 bases). This CDR3 region has 18 residues. V dropped 10 bases and J dropped 1 base, with 28 bases sitting between them. The germline V gene has CDR1 MDHEN and CDR2 SYDVKM. In DNA form, the CDR3 reads TGTGCCACCATAGAGCACGGTCGTCAGGGGCGACGGAACACTGAAGCTTTCTTT. Protein: CATIEHGRQGRRNTEAFF.

The genes are TRBV4-1 and TRBJ1-1; tentative D call: TRBD1 (6 bases). V lost 5 bases and J 0 bases, leaving 13 bases between the germline ends. CDR3 length: 15 amino acids. Per germline, CDR1 MGHRA and CDR2 YSYEKL. The CDR3 spells CASSSRQDLNTEAFF. CDR3 in DNA: TGCGCCAGCAGCTCCCGACAGGATTTGAACACTGAAGCTTTCTTT.

The chain carries TRBV2 and TRBJ1-1; D gene ambiguous. CDR1 is SNHLY and CDR2 is FYNNEI in the germline V gene. V lost 3 bases, J lost 0 bases, and 5 bases lay in between. The CDR3 runs 13 residues. CDR3 nucleotides: TGTGCCAGCAGTGACCCCTTGAACACTGAAGCTTTCTTT. Its protein is CASSDPLNTEAFF.

V is TRBV11-3 and J is TRBJ2-7; 7 bases line up with TRBD1. The CDR3 runs to 15 residues. V gave up 4 bases and J gave up 3 bases; unmatched junction bases: 9. Germline V gene data show CDR1 as SGHNT and CDR2 as YENEEA. The CDR3 sequence is CASSSQQGIDYEQYF. CDR3 sequence (DNA): TGTGCCAGCAGCTCACAACAGGGGATAGACTACGAGCAGTACTTC.

On this clone: The sample carries other DNA sequences with the same CDR3. The V gene is TRBV6-5, the J gene TRBJ1-1, with 7 bases aligning to TRBD1. Germline V gene sequence: CDR1 MNHEY, CDR2 SVGAGI. Trimming removed 1 base from V and 5 bases from J; junction bases left unmatched: 4. CDR3 length: 14 residues. The CDR3 DNA follows: TGTGCCAGCAGTTACTACAGGGGAAGGACTGAAGCTTTCTTT. This codes for CASSYYRGRTEAFF.